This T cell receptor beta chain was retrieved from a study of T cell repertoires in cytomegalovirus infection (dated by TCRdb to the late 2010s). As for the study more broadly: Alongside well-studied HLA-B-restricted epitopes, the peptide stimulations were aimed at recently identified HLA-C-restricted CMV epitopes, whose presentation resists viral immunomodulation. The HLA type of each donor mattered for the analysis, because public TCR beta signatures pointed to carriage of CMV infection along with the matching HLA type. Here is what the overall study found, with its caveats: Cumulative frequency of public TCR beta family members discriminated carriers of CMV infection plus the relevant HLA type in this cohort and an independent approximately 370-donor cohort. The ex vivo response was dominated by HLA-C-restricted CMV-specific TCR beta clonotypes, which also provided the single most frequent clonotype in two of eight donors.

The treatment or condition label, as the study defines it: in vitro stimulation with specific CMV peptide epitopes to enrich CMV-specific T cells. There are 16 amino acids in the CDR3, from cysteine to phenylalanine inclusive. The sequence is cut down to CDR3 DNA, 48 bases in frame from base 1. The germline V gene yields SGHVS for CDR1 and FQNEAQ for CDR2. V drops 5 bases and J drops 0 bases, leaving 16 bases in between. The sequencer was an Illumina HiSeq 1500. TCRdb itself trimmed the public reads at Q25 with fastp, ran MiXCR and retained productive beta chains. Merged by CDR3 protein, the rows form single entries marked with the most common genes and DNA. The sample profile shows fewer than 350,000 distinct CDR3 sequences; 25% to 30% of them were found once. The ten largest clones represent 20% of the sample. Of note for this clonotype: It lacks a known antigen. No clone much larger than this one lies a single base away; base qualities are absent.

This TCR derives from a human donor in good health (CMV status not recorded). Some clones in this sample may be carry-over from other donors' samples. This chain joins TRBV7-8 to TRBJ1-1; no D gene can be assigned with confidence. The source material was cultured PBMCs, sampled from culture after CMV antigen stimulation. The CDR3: CASSPWLLSLNTEAFF. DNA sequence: TGTGCCAGCAGCCCTTGGTTGTTGAGCCTGAACACTGAAGCTTTCTTT. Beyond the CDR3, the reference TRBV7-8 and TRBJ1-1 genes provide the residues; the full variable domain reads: GAGVSQSPRYKVAKRGQDVALRCDPISGHVSLFWYQQALGQGPEFLTYFQNEAQLDKSGLPSDRFFAERPEGSVSTLKIQRTQQEDSAVYLCASSPWLLSLNTEAFFGQGTRLTVV.